Below are 19 T cell receptor beta chains sequenced from a single sample in a study of blood T cell repertoires in COVID-19. TCRdb's table, derived via immunoSEQ multiplex PCR, lists solely in-frame clones and lacks some. The sample comprises approximately 170,000 clones, around 85% of which are singletons, and 3.5% to 4.5% rests with the top ten. Specimen: peripheral blood. The origin of the receptors is a woman in her seventies with acute or convalescent COVID-19.

As DNA, the CDR3 is TGTGCCAGCAGCCAAGAATCCGGTTACAATGAAAAACTGTTTTTT. Encoded protein: CASSQESGYNEKLFF. V usage is TRBV3-1 (or the pseudogene TRBV3-2) and J usage is TRBJ1-4; D is unresolved. Trimming pared 0 bases from V and 5 bases from J, leaving 10 bases between. In germline, CDR1 is LGHDT, CDR2 YNNKEL (reference sequence). The CDR3 totals 15 residues.

The chain uses TRBV6-5 and TRBJ2-7; tentative D call: TRBD2 (5 bases). The CDR3 contains 13 residues. Per germline, CDR1 MNHEY and CDR2 SVGAGI. With 11 bases removed from V and 4 bases from J, the gap between germline ends came to 18 bases. CDR3 region: CAGGVNRDYEQYF. CDR3 bases: TGTGCCGGAGGAGTGAACAGAGATTACGAGCAGTACTTC.

The chain links TRBV4-1 to TRBJ2-3; 7 positions match TRBD1. The CDR3 is 15 amino acids. Germline loops: CDR1 MGHRA, CDR2 YSYEKL. Trimming at V came to 1 base and at J to 3 bases, leaving 4 bases not matched to a gene. CDR3 sequence reads: CASSQGQGPTDTQYF. The CDR3 DNA reads as TGCGCCAGCAGCCAAGGACAGGGTCCTACAGATACGCAGTATTTT.

The gene calls are TRBV2 and TRBJ1-2, with 7 bases identical to TRBD1. V trimming: 5 bases; J trimming: 0 bases; junction bases outside the gene matches: 3. Germline loops: CDR1 SNHLY, CDR2 FYNNEI. The CDR3 has 14 amino acids. The CDR3 loop is CASSIQGTNYGYTF. The CDR3 nucleotides read TGTGCCAGCAGTATACAGGGGACTAACTATGGCTACACCTTC.

V gene TRBV10-3 combines with J gene TRBJ2-7; D possibly corresponds to TRBD2 (6 bases). Deletions cut 3 bases from V and 1 base from J, with 13 bases between. Germline CDR1 and CDR2: ENHRY and SYGVKD. The CDR3 has 15 amino acids. The CDR3 nucleotides read TGTGCCATCAGTGACTCGGGGGTATTTTCCTACGAGCAGTACTTC. Translation gives CAISDSGVFSYEQYF.

A single count supports this clone. CDR3 residues: CASSPYSITEAFF. CDR3 bases: TGTGCCAGCAGTCCCTACTCGATAACTGAAGCTTTCTTT. The rearrangement joins TRBV6-2 or TRBV6-3 to TRBJ1-1; D is unclear. Germline loops: CDR1 MNHEY, CDR2 SVGEGT. This CDR3 region has 13 residues. Trimming took off 5 bases at V and 5 bases at J, with 12 bases between the two ends.

The chain uses TRBV5-8 and TRBJ2-7, with 7 bases lining up with TRBD2. Germline values: CDR1 SGHTS, CDR2 YDEGEE. The CDR3 totals 12 residues. The CDR3 spells CASSLVGGTLYV. The CDR3 bases are TGTGCCAGCAGCTTGGTCGGGGGGACTTTGTATGTC.

This chain connects TRBV10-3 to TRBJ2-7, with a tentative D call TRBD1 (5 bases). V lost 4 bases and J lost 2, with 9 bases in between. Germline V gives CDR1 ENHRY, CDR2 SYGVKD. This CDR3 has 13 residues. The CDR3 here is CAISGDSTYEQYF. In DNA form, the CDR3 reads TGTGCCATCAGTGGAGACAGCACCTACGAGCAGTACTTC.

V and J are TRBV10-3 and TRBJ1-1, with D perhaps matching TRBD1 (6 bases). Trimming stripped 4 bases from V and 5 bases from J, with 14 bases between. The CDR3 has 14 amino acids. Germline V gene sequence: CDR1 ENHRY, CDR2 SYGVKD. CDR3 DNA: TGTGCCATCAGTGTCGGGGGGCGTCGGACTGAAGCTTTCTTT. It specifies CAISVGGRRTEAFF.

This chain uses TRBV7-9 with TRBJ1-3; 8 bases are a match to TRBD1. The CDR3 runs 16 residues. V trimming: 4 bases; J trimming: 0 bases; junction bases outside the gene matches: 5. In germline, CDR1 is SEHNR, CDR2 FQNEAQ (reference sequence). CDR3 loop: CASSSRTGSSGNTIYF. CDR3 DNA sequence: TGTGCCAGCAGCTCCCGGACAGGGTCCTCTGGAAACACCATATATTTT.

This chain uses TRBV3-1 (or the pseudogene TRBV3-2) with TRBJ2-3; 8 nucleotides align to TRBD1. Germline-derived CDR1 and CDR2 are LGHDT and YNNKEL (reference sequence). This CDR3 spans 14 amino acids. V lost 6 bases and J lost 1; bases outside the gene matches: 3. This CDR3 is CASRKTGGTDTQYF. The CDR3 DNA is TGTGCCAGCAGGAAGACAGGGGGCACAGATACGCAGTATTTT.

This chain links TRBV4-3 with TRBJ2-1; D remains unclear. CDR1 and CDR2 from the germline V gene are LGHNA and YSLEER. This CDR3 is built from 16 residues. The ends were cut back, 1 base at V and 0 bases at J, with 10 bases in the middle. CDR3 region: CASSQGRHSSYNEQFF. The CDR3 nucleotides are TGCGCCAGCAGCCAAGGTCGACATAGCTCCTACAATGAGCAGTTCTTC.

This clone was counted only a few times. The V gene is TRBV6-6, the J gene TRBJ2-7, with 9 bases identical to TRBD1. CDR3 length: 14 residues. Looked up from germline, CDR1 is MNHNY and CDR2 is SVGAGI (reference sequence). With V trimmed by 5 bases and J by 2 bases, 4 bases remained unmatched. Here the CDR3 reads CASSRGQGPYEQYF. CDR3 nucleotides: TGTGCCAGCAGTCGGGGACAGGGCCCCTACGAGCAGTACTTC.

This rearrangement joins TRBV10-3 to TRBJ1-6, with a possible D match to TRBD1 (6 bases). Germline values: CDR1 ENHRY, CDR2 SYGVKD. The length of the CDR3 is 16 residues. Trimming took off 2 bases at V and 3 bases at J, with 11 bases between the two ends. The CDR3 nucleotides read TGTGCCATCAGTGAGAGCCCGGGACACTATAATTCACCCCTCCACTTT. Its protein is CAISESPGHYNSPLHF.

The V and J genes are TRBV7-9 and TRBJ1-3; TRBD1 matches 7 bases. CDR1 and CDR2 from the germline V gene are SEHNR and FQNEAQ (reference sequence). J lost 0 bases, V lost 1 base, and 12 bases had no gene match. The CDR3 sequence is 19 residues long. For the CDR3, the DNA is TGTGCCAGCAGCTTAGTGACTGGGGGACAGTTTAGCTCTGGAAACACCATATATTTT. It encodes CASSLVTGGQFSSGNTIYF. Variable domain in full (rest from reference TRBV7-9 and TRBJ1-3): DTGVSQNPRHKITKRGQNVTFRCDPISEHNRLYWYRQTLGQGPEFLTYFQNEAQLEKSRLLSDRFSAERPKGSFSTLEIQRTEQGDSAMYLCASSLVTGGQFSSGNTIYFGEGSWLTVV.

This clone was found a few times. The chain carries TRBV5-1 and TRBJ1-2; no clear D. CDR3 size: 15 residues. V lost 0 bases, J lost 8 bases, and 17 bases lay in between. In germline, CDR1 is SGHRS, CDR2 YFSETQ. CDR3 loop: CASSLGGQESGGYTF. The DNA for the CDR3 is TGCGCCAGCAGCTTGGGTGGGCAGGAGTCGGGAGGCTACACCTTC.

The chain uses TRBV9 and TRBJ2-2; TRBD2 agrees at 13 bases. Trimming cost V 2 bases and J 5 bases; bases outside gene matches: 3. This CDR3 is 16 amino acids long. Germline V gene lookup returns CDR1 SGDLS and CDR2 YYNGEE. CDR3 DNA: TGTGCCAGCAGCGTCACACTAGCGGGGGGGACCGGGGAGCTGTTTTTT. This translates into CASSVTLAGGTGELFF.

This clone appeared a single time. The chain links TRBV13 to TRBJ2-7, with TRBD2 matching 12 bases. Germline-derived CDR1 and CDR2 are PRHDT and FYEKMQ (reference sequence). J was trimmed by 0 bases and V by 5 bases; bases with no gene match: 5. CDR3 length: 16 residues. The CDR3 nucleotides are TGTGCCAGCAGCCAAAGGACTAGCGGGAACTCCTACGAGCAGTACTTC. It translates to CASSQRTSGNSYEQYF.

The V and J genes are TRBV5-8 and TRBJ2-2; weak D call: TRBD2 (6 bases). The V and J ends lost 4 bases and 2 bases respectively, with 12 bases between them. Germline CDR1 reads SGHTS; CDR2 reads YDEGEE. CDR3 length equals 15 residues. Written as DNA, the CDR3 is TGTGCCAGCAGCCCCCCCGGGACTAACACCGGGGAGCTGTTTTTT. Residues: CASSPPGTNTGELFF.